A selection of T cell receptor beta chains follows, all from one sample in a study of T cells in narcolepsy. The table came from immunoSEQ multiplex PCR; TCRdb's copy has only in-frame clones and leaves some out. The repertoire includes about 30,000 clones, less than 90% of them detected once, and 0.5% to 0.85% sits in the top ten. Material for sequencing was memory (CD45RA-) CD4+ T cells from blood. These receptors all come from a human donor in good health. CDR3s include the opening cysteine and the closing phenylalanine or tryptophan. The order of the fields is V gene, D gene, clone size, J gene, CDR3 DNA, CDR3 protein. D genes are given only for firm matches. Clone sizes are given selectively: once, few, many, or a class where the clone is expanded.

>TRBV5-1|-|-|TRBJ1-3
TGCGCCAGCAGCTTGGATCCAGGCTCTGGAAACACCATATATTTT
CASSLDPGSGNTIYF
>TRBV7-8|-|-|TRBJ2-5
TGTGCCAGCAGCTTAGAGGGCTCGCAGGGGGAGACCCAGTACTTC
CASSLEGSQGETQYF
>TRBV7-2|-|-|TRBJ1-5
TGTGCCAGCAGCCTAGATGGGGGGCGGGGGAGTCAGCCCCAGCATTTT
CASSLDGGRGSQPQHF
>TRBV19|TRBD2|-|TRBJ2-3
TGTGCCAGTAGCCTTGGACTAGCGGGGGGGATTGGCACAGATACGCAGTATTTT
CASSLGLAGGIGTDTQYF
>TRBV5-8|-|-|TRBJ1-5
TGTGCCAGCATCTTGGGGAAATCGAGCAATCAGCCCCAGCATTTT
CASILGKSSNQPQHF
>TRBV30|-|-|TRBJ1-2
TGTGCCTGGAGTGTGGAGAACATCTGCACCTTC
CAWSVENICTF
>TRBV28|-|-|TRBJ1-4
TGTGCCAGCAGTTTGGGTGGGGCAACTAATGAAAAACTGTTTTTT
CASSLGGATNEKLFF
>TRBV10-3|TRBD2|-|TRBJ2-4
TGTGCCATCAGTGATGGAGCGGGGGGAAACATTCAGTACTTC
CAISDGAGGNIQYF
>TRBV30|-|-|TRBJ1-1
TGTGCCTGGGGCAGGGAGGTGGCTGAAGCTTTCTTT
CAWGREVAEAFF
>TRBV7-8|-|-|TRBJ2-2
TGTGCCAGCAGCTCCCGGGCTGGGCGGACCAAGACCGGGGAGCTGTTTTTT
CASSSRAGRTKTGELFF
>TRBV7-9|-|-|TRBJ2-6
TGTGCCAGCAATTTGGACAGTGGAGCTGGGGCCAACGTCCTGACTTTC
CASNLDSGAGANVLTF
>TRBV29-1|-|-|TRBJ1-1
TGCAGCGTTAGGCTATGGGGTGAAGCTTTCTTT
CSVRLWGEAFF
>TRBV28|-|-|TRBJ2-1
TGTGCCAGCACAATAACGGGCCTCGGGGTATATGAGCAGTTCTTC
CASTITGLGVYEQFF
>TRBV5-1|-|few|TRBJ1-2
TGCGCCAGCAGCTTGGGGCAGGCCCAAAACTATGGCTACACCTTC
CASSLGQAQNYGYTF
>TRBV7-6|-|-|TRBJ1-3
TGTGCCAGCAGCGCCCAGGGTCGTGGAAACACCATATATTTT
CASSAQGRGNTIYF
>TRBV5-4|TRBD2|-|TRBJ2-7
TGTGCCAGCAGCTCCCAGGGAAGGACTAGCGACCACGAGCAGTACTTC
CASSSQGRTSDHEQYF